This T cell receptor (beta chain) was retrieved from a study of T cell repertoires in cytomegalovirus infection. Study findings and constraints: Ex vivo, HLA-C-restricted CMV-specific TCR beta clonotypes prevailed over the rest of the response.

This CDR3 comprises 18 residues. Trimming took 3 bases from V and 0 from J; bases not matched to a gene: 2. CDR1 is MGHRA, CDR2 YSYEKL, per germline. TCRdb reprocessed the reads via MiXCR and lists one record per CDR3 protein. The table lists 250,000 to 300,000 distinct CDR3 sequences, over 20% of them singletons. For this clonotype: What it recognizes is unknown.

Source material: PBMCs. The TCR sequence derives from a human donor in good health (CMV status not recorded). Some clones in this sample may be carry-over from other donors' samples. The J gene is TRBJ2-6, the V gene TRBV4-1; 13 bases agree with TRBD2. The CDR3: CASSQGLAGPSGANVLTF. In DNA form, the CDR3 reads TGCGCCAGCAGCCAGGGACTAGCGGGGCCCTCTGGGGCCAACGTCCTGACTTTC.